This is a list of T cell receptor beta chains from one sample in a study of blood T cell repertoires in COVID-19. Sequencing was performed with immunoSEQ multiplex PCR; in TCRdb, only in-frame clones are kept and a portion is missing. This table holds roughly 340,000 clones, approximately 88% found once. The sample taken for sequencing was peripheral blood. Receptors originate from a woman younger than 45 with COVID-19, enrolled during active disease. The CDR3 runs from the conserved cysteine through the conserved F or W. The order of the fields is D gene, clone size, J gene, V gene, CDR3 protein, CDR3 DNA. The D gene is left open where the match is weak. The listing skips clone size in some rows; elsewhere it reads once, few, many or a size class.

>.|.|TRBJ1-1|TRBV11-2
CASSSTVGVTEAFF
TGTGCCAGCAGCTCGACAGTAGGTGTGACTGAAGCTTTCTTT
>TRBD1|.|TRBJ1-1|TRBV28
CASTPDRGMNTEAFF
TGTGCCAGCACTCCAGACAGGGGAATGAACACTGAAGCTTTCTTT
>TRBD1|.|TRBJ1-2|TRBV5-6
CASSLVKQGNYGYTF
TGTGCCAGCAGCTTGGTTAAACAGGGGAACTATGGCTACACCTTC
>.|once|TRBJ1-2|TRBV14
CASSQDLGRSFFDGYTF
TGTGCCAGCAGCCAAGATCTCGGCAGGTCCTTTTTTGATGGCTACACCTTC
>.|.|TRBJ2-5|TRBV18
CASSPREETQYF
TGTGCCAGCTCACCACGGGAGGAGACCCAGTACTTC
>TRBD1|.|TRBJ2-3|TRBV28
CASSYPWGQGSDTQYF
TGTGCCAGCAGTTATCCTTGGGGACAGGGCTCAGATACGCAGTATTTT
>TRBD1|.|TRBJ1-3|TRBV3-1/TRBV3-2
CASSHMVTGATGNTIYF
TGTGCCAGCAGCCACATGGTGACAGGGGCGACAGGAAACACCATATATTTT
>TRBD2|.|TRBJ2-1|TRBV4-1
CASSQGLGAGGSEQFF
TGCGCCAGCAGCCAAGGGCTTGGTGCGGGAGGAAGTGAGCAGTTCTTC
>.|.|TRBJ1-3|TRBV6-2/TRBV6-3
CASSLQGNTIYF
TGTGCCAGCAGTTTACAGGGAAACACCATATATTTT
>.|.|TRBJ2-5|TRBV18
CASSLGGVQETQYF
TGTGCCAGCTCACTAGGAGGGGTCCAAGAGACCCAGTACTTC
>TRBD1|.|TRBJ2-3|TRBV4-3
CASSQGQGVTDTQYF
TGCGCCAGCAGCCAAGGACAGGGTGTAACAGATACGCAGTATTTT
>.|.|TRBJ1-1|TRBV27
CASSFWGGGNTEAFF
TGTGCCAGCAGTTTTTGGGGTGGGGGCAACACTGAAGCTTTCTTT
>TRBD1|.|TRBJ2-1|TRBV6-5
CASSVIQGPYNEQFF
TGTGCCAGCAGCGTTATACAGGGGCCATACAATGAGCAGTTCTTC
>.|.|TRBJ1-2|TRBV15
CATSRDLDSGPLWGYTF
TGTGCCACCAGCAGAGACCTGGACAGTGGCCCACTATGGGGCTACACCTTC
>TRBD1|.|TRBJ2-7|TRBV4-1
CASSHGQGITYEQYF
TGCGCCAGCAGCCACGGACAGGGGATTACCTACGAGCAGTACTTC
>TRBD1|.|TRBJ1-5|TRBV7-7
CASTTGQDSANQPQHF
TGTGCTAGCACTACAGGACAGGACAGCGCCAATCAGCCCCAGCATTTT
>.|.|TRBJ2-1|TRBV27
CASVKRDEQFF
TGTGCCAGCGTAAAGCGCGATGAGCAGTTCTTC
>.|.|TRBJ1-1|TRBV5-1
CASSLGGMNTEAFF
TGCGCCAGCAGCTTAGGGGGAATGAACACTGAAGCTTTCTTT
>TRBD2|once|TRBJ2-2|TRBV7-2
CASSLLVGGGTGELFF
TGTGCCAGCAGCTTGTTGGTAGGCGGGGGAACCGGGGAGCTGTTTTTT
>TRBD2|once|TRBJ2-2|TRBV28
CASSRTSGGANTGELFF
TGTGCCAGCAGTAGGACTAGCGGGGGGGCGAACACCGGGGAGCTGTTTTTT
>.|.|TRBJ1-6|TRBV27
CASSLSWGVTSPLHF
TGTGCCAGCAGTTTATCGTGGGGGGTAACTTCACCCCTCCACTTT
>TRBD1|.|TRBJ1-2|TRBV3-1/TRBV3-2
CASSDGQGKDTF
TGTGCCAGCAGCGACGGACAGGGGAAGGACACCTTC
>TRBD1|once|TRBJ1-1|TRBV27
CASSFLGQGMGAFF
TGTGCCAGCAGTTTCCTAGGACAGGGCATGGGAGCTTTCTTT
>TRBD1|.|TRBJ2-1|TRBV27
CASSLDRVNEQFF
TGTGCCAGCAGTTTGGACAGGGTTAATGAGCAGTTCTTC
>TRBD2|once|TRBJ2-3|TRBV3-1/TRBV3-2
CASSIDSGRASTDTQYF
TGTGCCAGCAGTATCGATAGCGGGAGGGCCAGCACAGATACGCAGTATTTT
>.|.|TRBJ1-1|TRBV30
CAWSPVRGTEAFF
TGTGCCTGGAGCCCCGTTCGGGGAACTGAAGCTTTCTTT
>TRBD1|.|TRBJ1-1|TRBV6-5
CASSRGLSTEAFF
TGTGCCAGCAGCAGGGGGCTGAGCACTGAAGCTTTCTTT
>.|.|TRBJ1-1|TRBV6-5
CASSHRLTRTTEAFF
TGTGCCAGCAGCCACAGGTTGACCCGAACCACTGAAGCTTTCTTT